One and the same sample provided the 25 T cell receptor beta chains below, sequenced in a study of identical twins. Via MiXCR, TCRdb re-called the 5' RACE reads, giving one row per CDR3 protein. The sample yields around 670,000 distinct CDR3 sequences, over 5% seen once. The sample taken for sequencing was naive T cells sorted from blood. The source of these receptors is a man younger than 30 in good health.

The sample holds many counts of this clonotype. Written as DNA, the CDR3 is TGTGCCAGCAGTTTAGTGGGGCCCAGAGATACGCAGTATTTT. Translating it yields CASSLVGPRDTQYF. The V call is TRBV12-3 or TRBV12-4, the J call TRBJ2-3; TRBD1 is a possible D gene (5 bases). Trimming shortened V by 1 base and J by 5 bases, and 10 bases separated the two germline ends. The CDR3 length is 14 residues.

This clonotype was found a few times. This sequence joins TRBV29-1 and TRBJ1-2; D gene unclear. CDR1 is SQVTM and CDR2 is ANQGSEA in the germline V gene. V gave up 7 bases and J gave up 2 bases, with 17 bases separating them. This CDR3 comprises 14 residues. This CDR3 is CSAGLGLVNYGYTF. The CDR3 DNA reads TGCAGCGCCGGATTGGGTCTAGTCAACTATGGCTACACCTTC.

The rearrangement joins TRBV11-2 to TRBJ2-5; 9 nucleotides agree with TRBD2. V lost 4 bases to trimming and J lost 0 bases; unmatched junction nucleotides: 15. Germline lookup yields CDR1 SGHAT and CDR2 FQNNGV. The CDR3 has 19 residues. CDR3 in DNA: TGTGCCAGCAGCTCCTCGAAGGTAGCGGGAGAGGGATACCAAGAGACCCAGTACTTC. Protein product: CASSSSKVAGEGYQETQYF.

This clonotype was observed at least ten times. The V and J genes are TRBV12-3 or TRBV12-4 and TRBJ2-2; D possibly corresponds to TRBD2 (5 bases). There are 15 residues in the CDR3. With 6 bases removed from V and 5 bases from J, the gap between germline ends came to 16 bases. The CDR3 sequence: CASRPGGRGTGELFF. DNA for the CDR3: TGTGCCAGCAGACCCGGAGGTAGAGGGACCGGGGAGCTGTTTTTT.

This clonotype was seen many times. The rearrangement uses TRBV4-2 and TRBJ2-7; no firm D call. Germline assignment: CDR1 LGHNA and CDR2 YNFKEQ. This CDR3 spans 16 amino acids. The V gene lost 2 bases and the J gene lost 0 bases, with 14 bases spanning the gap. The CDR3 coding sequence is TGTGCCAGCAGCCAACCGCAAATGGGGATCTCCTACGAGCAGTACTTC. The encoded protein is CASSQPQMGISYEQYF.

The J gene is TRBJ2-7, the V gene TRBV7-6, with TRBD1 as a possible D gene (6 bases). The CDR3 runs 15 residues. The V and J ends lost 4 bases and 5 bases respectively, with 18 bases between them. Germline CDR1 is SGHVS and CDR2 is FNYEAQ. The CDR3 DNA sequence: TGTGCCAGCAGCTCCGCCGGGACACGTGGCCACGAGCAGTACTTC. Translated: CASSSAGTRGHEQYF.

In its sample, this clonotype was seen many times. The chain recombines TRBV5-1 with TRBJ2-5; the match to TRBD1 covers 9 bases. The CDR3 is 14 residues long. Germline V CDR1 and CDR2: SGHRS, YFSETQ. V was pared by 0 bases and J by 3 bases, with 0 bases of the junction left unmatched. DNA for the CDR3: TGCGCCAGCAGCTTGGGGACAGGGGAAGAGACCCAGTACTTC. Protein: CASSLGTGEETQYF.

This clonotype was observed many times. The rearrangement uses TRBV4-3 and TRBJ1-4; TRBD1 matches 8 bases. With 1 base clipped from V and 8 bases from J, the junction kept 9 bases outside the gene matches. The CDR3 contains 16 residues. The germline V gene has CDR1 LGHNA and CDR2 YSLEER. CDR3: CASSQAGQGFGEKLFF. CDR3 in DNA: TGCGCCAGCAGCCAAGCCGGACAGGGTTTTGGCGAAAAACTGTTTTTT.

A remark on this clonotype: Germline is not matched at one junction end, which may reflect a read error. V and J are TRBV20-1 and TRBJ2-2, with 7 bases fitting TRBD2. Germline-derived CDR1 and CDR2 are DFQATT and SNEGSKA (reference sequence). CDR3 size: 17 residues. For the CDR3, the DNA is TGCGGTGCAAGCTCACATTGGGAGGGCCCGGACACCGGGGAGCTGTTTTTT. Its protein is CGASSHWEGPDTGELFF.

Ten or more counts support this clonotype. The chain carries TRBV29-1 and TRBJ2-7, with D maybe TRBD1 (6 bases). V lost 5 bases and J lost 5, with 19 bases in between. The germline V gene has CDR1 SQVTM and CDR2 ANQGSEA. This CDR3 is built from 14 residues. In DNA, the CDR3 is TGCAGCGTTCCTGGCCGCCAGGGGCGGCACGAGCAGTACTTC. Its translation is CSVPGRQGRHEQYF.

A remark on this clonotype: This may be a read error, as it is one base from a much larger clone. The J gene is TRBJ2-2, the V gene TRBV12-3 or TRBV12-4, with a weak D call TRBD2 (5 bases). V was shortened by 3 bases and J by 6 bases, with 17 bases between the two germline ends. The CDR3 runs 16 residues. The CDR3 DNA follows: TGTGCCAGCAGTTTGTCTCGGACTTTTAACGCCGGGGAGCTGTTTTTT. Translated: CASSLSRTFNAGELFF.

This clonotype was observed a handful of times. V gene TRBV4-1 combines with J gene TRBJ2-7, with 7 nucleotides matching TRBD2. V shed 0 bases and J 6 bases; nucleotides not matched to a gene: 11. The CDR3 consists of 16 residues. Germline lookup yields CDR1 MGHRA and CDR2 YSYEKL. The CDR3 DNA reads TGCGCCAGCAGCCAAGATCCGGCTAGCGGATCCCTCGAGCAGTACTTC. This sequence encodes CASSQDPASGSLEQYF.

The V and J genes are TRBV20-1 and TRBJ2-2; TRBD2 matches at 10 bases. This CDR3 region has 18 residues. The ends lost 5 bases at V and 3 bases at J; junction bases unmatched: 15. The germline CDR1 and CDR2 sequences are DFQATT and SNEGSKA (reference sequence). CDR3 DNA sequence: TGCAGTGCTCCATTACGACTAGCGGGTAGCAGGTACACCGGGGAGCTGTTTTTT. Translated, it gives CSAPLRLAGSRYTGELFF.

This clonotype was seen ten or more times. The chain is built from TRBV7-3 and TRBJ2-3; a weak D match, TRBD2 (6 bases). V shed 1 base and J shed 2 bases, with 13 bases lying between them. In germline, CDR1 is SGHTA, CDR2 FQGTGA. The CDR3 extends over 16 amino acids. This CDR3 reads CASSLIGGAPTDTQYF. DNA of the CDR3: TGTGCCAGCAGCTTAATAGGCGGGGCCCCCACAGATACGCAGTATTTT.

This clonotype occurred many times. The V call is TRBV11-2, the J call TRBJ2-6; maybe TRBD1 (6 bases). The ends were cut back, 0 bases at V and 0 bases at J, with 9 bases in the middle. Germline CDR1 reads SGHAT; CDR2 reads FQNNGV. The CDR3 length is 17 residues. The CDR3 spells CASSLDTDSSGANVLTF. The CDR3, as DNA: TGTGCCAGCAGCTTAGACACGGACAGCTCTGGGGCCAACGTCCTGACTTTC.

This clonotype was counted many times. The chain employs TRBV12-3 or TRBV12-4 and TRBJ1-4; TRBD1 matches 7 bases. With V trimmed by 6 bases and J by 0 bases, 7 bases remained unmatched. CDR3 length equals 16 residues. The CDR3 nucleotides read TGTGCCAGCAGACTTGACAGGGTAGCAACTAATGAAAAACTGTTTTTT. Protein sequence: CASRLDRVATNEKLFF.

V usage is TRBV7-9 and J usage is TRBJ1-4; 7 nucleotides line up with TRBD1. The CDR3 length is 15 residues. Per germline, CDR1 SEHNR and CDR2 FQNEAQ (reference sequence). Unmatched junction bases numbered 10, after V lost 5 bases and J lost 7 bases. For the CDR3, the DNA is TGTGCCAGCAGCCCTCCGTCCACAGGGGCTGAAAAACTGTTTTTT. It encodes CASSPPSTGAEKLFF.

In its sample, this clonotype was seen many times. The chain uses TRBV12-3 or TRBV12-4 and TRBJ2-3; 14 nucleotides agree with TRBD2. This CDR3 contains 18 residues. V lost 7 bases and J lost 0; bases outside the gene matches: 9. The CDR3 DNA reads TGTGCCAGCACTCGGGGGACTAGCGGGAGTCTCAGCACAGATACGCAGTATTTT. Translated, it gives CASTRGTSGSLSTDTQYF.

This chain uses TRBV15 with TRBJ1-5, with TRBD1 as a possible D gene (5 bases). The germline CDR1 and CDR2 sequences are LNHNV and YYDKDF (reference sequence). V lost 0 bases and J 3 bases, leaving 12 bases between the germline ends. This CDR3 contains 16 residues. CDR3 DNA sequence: TGTGCCACCAGCAGAGAGGCAGGGAGCTTCAATCAGCCCCAGCATTTT. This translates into CATSREAGSFNQPQHF.

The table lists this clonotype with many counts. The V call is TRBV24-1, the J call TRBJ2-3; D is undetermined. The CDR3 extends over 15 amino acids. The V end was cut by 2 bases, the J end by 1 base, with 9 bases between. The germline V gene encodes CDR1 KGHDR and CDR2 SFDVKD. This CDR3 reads CATSDYGWGTDTQYF. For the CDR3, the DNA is TGTGCCACCAGTGATTACGGATGGGGCACAGATACGCAGTATTTT.

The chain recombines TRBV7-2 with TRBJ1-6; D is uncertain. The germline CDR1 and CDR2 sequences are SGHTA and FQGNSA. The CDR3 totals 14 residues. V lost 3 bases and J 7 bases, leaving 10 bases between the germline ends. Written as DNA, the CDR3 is TGTGCCAGCAGCTTTACGCGGGGAAATTCACCCCTCCACTTT. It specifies CASSFTRGNSPLHF.

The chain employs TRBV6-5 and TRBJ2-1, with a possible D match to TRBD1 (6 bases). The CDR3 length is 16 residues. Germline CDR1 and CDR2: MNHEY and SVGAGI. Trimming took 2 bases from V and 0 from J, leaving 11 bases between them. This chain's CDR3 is CASSYPGQSSYNEQFF. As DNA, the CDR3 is TGTGCCAGCAGTTACCCAGGACAGAGCTCCTACAATGAGCAGTTCTTC.

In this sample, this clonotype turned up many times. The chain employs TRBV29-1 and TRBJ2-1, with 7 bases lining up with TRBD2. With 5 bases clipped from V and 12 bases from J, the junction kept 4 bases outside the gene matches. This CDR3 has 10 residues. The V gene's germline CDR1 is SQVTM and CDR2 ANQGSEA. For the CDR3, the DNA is TGCAGCGTTCGGGACTACGGGCAGTTCTTC. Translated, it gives CSVRDYGQFF.

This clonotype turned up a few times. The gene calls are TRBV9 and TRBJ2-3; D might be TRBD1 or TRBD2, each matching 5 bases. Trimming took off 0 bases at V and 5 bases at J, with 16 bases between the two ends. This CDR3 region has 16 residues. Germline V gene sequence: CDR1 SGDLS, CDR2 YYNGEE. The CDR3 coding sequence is TGTGCCAGCAGCGTAGATGGGGGACCCTTCGAAGATACGCAGTATTTT. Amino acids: CASSVDGGPFEDTQYF.

CDR3 DNA sequence: TGTGCCAGCAGCCCGGGAAAACCGGGGTCACCCCTCCACTTT. Protein: CASSPGKPGSPLHF. The V gene is TRBV7-6, the J gene TRBJ1-6, with D unresolved. Germline loops: CDR1 SGHVS, CDR2 FNYEAQ. Trimming took 5 bases from V and 10 from J, leaving 15 bases between them. CDR3 length: 14 amino acids.